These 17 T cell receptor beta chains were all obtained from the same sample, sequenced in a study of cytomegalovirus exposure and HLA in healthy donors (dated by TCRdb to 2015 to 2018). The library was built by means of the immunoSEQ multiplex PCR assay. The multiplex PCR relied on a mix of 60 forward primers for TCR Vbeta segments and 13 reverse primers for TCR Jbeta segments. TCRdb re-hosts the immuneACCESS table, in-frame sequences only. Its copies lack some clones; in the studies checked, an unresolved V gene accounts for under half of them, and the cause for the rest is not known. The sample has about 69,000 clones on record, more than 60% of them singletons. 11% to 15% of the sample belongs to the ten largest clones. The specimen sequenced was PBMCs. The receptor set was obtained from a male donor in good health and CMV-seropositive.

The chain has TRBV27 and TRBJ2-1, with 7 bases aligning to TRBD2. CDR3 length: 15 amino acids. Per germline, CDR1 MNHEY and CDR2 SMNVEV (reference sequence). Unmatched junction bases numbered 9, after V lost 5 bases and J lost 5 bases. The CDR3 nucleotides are TGTGCCAGCAGTCTCCTCGGGAGGAGAAACAATGAGCAGTTCTTC. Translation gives CASSLLGRRNNEQFF.

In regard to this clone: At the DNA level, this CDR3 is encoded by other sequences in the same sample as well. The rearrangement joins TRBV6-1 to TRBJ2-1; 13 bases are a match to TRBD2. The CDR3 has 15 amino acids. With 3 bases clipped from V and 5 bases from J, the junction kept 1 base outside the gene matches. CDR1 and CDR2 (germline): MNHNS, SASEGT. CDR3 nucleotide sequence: TGTGCCAGCAGTGAGGGGACTAGCGGGAACAATGAGCAGTTCTTC. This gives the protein CASSEGTSGNNEQFF.

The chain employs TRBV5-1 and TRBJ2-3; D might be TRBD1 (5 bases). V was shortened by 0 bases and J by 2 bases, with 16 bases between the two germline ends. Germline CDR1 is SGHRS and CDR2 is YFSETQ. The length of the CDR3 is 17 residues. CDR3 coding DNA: TGCGCCAGCAGCTTGGTTGGCCTCAGGGAAGTCACAGATACGCAGTATTTT. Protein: CASSLVGLREVTDTQYF.

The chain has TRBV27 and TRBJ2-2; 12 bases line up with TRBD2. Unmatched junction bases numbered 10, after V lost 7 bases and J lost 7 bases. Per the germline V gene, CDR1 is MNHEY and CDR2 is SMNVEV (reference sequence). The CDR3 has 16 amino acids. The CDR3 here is CASTMLAGGQGGELFF. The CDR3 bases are TGTGCCAGCACAATGCTAGCGGGGGGGCAGGGCGGGGAGCTGTTTTTT.

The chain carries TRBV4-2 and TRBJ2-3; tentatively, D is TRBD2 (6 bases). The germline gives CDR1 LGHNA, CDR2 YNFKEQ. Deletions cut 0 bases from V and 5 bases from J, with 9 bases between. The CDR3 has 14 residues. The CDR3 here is CASSQDREQDTQYF. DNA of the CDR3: TGTGCCAGCAGCCAAGACCGGGAGCAAGATACGCAGTATTTT.

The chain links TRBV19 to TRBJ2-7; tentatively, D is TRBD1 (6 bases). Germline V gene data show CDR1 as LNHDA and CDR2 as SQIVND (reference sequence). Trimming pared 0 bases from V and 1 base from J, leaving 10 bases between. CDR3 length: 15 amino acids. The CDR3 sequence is CASSIDSRGSYEQYF. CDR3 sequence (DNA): TGTGCCAGTAGTATAGATTCCAGGGGTTCCTACGAGCAGTACTTC. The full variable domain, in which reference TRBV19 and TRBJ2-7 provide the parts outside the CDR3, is DGGITQSPKYLFRKEGQNVTLSCEQNLNHDAMYWYRQDPGQGLRLIYYSQIVNDFQKGDIAEGYSVSREKKESFPLTVTSAQKNPTAFYLCASSIDSRGSYEQYFGPGTRLTVT.

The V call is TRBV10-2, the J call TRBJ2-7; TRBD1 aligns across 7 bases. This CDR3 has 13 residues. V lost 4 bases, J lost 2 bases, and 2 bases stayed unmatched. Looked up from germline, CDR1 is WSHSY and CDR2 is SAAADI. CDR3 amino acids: CASSGQGAYEQYF. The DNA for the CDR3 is TGCGCCAGCAGTGGCCAGGGGGCCTACGAGCAGTACTTC.

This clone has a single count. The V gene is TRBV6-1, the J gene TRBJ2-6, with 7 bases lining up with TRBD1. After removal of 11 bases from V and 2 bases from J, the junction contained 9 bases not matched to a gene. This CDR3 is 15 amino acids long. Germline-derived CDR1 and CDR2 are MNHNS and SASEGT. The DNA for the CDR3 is TGTGCCGCAAACTATGACAGGGCTGGGGCCAACGTCCTGACTTTC. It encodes CAANYDRAGANVLTF.

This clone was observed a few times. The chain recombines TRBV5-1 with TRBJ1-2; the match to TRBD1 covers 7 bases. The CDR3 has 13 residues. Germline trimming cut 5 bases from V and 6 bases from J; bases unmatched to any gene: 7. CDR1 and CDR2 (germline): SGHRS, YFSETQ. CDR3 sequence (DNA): TGCGCCAGCAGGACAGGGCCCCGAAATGGCTACACCTTC. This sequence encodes CASRTGPRNGYTF.

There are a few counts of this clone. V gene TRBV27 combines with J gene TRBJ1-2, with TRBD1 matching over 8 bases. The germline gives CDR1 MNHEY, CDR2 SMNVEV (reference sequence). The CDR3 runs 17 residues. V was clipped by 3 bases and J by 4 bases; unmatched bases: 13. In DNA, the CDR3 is TGTGCCAGCAGTTTCAGGACAGGGTGGAATTCCCCCTATGGCTACACCTTC. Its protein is CASSFRTGWNSPYGYTF.

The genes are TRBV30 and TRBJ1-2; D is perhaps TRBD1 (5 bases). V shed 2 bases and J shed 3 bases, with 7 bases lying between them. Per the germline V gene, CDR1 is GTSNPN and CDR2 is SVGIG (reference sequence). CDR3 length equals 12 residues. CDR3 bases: TGTGCCTGGAGTCGGGGGGACTATGGCTACACCTTC. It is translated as CAWSRGDYGYTF.

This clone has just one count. CDR3 sequence (DNA): TGTGCCAGCAGGTCCGGGACTACGAACACCGGGGAGCTGTTTTTT. It is translated as CASRSGTTNTGELFF. The rearrangement joins TRBV6-5 to TRBJ2-2, with 7 bases fitting TRBD2. Germline V CDR1 and CDR2: MNHEY, SVGAGI. The length of the CDR3 is 15 residues. The J segment lost 0 bases and the V segment lost 6 bases, leaving 4 bases of the junction unmatched.

This CDR3 is CASKVAGGETQYF. For the CDR3, the DNA is TGTGCCAGTAAGGTAGCGGGGGGAGAGACCCAGTACTTC. The chain joins TRBV19 to TRBJ2-5, with TRBD2 identical over 10 bases. The CDR3 runs to 13 residues. Trimming at V came to 7 bases and at J to 4 bases, leaving 3 bases not matched to a gene. Germline V gene lookup returns CDR1 LNHDA and CDR2 SQIVND (reference sequence). Full variable domain (remainder filled in from reference TRBV19 and TRBJ2-5): DGGITQSPKYLFRKEGQNVTLSCEQNLNHDAMYWYRQDPGQGLRLIYYSQIVNDFQKGDIAEGYSVSREKKESFPLTVTSAQKNPTAFYLCASKVAGGETQYFGPGTRLLVL.

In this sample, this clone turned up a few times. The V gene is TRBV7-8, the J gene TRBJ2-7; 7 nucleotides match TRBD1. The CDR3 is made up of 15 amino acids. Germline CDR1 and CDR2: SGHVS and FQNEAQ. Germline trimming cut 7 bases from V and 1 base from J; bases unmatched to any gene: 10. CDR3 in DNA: TGTGCCAGCACCCTTTCAGGGGGTGGGTCCTACGAGCAGTACTTC. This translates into CASTLSGGGSYEQYF.

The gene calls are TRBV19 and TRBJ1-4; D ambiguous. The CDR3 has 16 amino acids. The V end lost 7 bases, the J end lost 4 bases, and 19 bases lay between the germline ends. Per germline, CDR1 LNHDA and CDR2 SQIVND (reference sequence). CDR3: CASNVWAGEGNEKLFF. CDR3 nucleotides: TGTGCCAGTAATGTATGGGCCGGGGAAGGTAATGAAAAACTGTTTTTT.

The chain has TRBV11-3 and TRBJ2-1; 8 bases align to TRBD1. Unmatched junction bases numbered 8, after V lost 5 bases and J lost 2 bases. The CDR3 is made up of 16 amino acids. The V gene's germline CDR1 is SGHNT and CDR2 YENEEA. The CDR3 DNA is TGTGCCAGCAGCCCCCCAGCCAGGGGGCCCTACAATGAGCAGTTCTTC. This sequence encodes CASSPPARGPYNEQFF.

DNA for the CDR3: TGTGCCAGCACCGGGGGGGCGACTAATGAAAAACTGTTTTTT. Its protein product is CASTGGATNEKLFF. The genes are TRBV27 and TRBJ1-4; D is possibly TRBD1 (6 bases). The germline V gene has CDR1 MNHEY and CDR2 SMNVEV (reference sequence). With 7 bases removed from V and 2 bases from J, the gap between germline ends came to 11 bases. This CDR3 region has 14 residues. The whole variable domain, remainder taken from reference TRBV27 and TRBJ1-4, is EAQVTQNPRYLITVTGKKLTVTCSQNMNHEYMSWYRQDPGLGLRQIYYSMNVEVTDKGDVPEGYKVSRKEKRNFPLILESPSPNQTSLYFCASTGGATNEKLFFGSGTQLSVL.